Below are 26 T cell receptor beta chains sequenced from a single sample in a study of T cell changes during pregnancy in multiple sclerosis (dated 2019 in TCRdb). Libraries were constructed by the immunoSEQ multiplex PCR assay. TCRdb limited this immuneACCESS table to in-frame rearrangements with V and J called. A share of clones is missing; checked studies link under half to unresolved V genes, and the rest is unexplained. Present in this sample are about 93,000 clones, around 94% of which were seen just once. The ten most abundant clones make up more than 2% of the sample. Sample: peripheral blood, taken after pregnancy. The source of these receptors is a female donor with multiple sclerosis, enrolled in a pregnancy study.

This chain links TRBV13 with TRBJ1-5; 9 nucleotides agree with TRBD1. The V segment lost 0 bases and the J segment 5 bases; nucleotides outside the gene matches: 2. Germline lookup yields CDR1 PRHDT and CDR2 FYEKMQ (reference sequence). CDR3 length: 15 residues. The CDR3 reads CASSLGGQGHQPQHF. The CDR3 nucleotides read TGTGCCAGCAGCTTAGGGGGACAGGGTCATCAGCCCCAGCATTTT.

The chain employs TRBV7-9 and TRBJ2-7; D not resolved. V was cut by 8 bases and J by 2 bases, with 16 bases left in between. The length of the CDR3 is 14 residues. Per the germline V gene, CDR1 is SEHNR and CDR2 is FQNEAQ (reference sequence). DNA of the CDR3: TGTGCCAGCTACGCCCTCGAGAAACCCTACGAGCAGTACTTC. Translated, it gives CASYALEKPYEQYF.

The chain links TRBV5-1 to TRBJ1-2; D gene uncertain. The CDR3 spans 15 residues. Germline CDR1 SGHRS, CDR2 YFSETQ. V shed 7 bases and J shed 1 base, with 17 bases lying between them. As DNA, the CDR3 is TGCGCCAGCCGCTCCGATTCCGGGATTAACTATGGCTACACCTTC. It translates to CASRSDSGINYGYTF.

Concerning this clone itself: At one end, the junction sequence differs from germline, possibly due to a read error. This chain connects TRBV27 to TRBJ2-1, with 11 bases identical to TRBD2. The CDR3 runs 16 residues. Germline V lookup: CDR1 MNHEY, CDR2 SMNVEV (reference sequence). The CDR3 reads CASSVSSGRSYNEQFF. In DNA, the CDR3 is TGTGCCAGCAGTGTATCTAGCGGGAGGTCCTACAATGAGCAGTTCTTC.

CDR3 coding DNA: TGTGCCAGCAGTCCTTTGACAGGTAACACTGAAGCTTTCTTT. Translating gives CASSPLTGNTEAFF. The chain uses TRBV2 and TRBJ1-1; D possibly corresponds to TRBD1 (6 bases). There are 14 residues in the CDR3. Trimming left V 5 bases short and J 2 bases short, with 12 bases between. From germline, CDR1 is SNHLY and CDR2 FYNNEI.

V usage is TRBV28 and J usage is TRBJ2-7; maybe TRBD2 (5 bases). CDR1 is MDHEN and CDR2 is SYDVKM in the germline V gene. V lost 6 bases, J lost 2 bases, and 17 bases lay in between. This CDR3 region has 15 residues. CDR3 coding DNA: TGTGCCAGCAGGGGTGGCGGGTCACCTACCTACGAGCAGTACTTC. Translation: CASRGGGSPTYEQYF.

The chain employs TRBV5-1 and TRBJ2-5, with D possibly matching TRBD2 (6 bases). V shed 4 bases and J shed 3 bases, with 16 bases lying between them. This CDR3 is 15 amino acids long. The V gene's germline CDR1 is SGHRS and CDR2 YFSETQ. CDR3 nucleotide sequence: TGCGCCAGCAGCCCGGGGCGGAGGGAGGAAGAGACCCAGTACTTC. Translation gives CASSPGRREEETQYF.

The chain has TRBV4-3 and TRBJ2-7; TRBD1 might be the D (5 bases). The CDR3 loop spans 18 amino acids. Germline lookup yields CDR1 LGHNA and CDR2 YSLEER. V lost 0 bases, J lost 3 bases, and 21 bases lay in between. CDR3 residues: CASSQDRAMQGVGYEQYF. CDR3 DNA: TGCGCCAGCAGCCAAGATAGAGCCATGCAAGGGGTGGGCTACGAGCAGTACTTC.

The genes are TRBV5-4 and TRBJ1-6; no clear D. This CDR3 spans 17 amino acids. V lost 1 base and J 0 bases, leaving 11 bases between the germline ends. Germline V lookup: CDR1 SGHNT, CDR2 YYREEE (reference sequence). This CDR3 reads CASSLHSISSYNSPLHF. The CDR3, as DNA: TGTGCCAGCAGCTTGCACAGCATAAGCTCCTATAATTCACCCCTCCACTTT.

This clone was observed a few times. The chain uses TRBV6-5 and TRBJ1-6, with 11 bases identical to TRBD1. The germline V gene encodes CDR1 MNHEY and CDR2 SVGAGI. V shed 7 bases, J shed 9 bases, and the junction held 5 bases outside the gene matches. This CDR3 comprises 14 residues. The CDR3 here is CASTRGTGGSPLHF. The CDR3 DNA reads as TGTGCCAGCACCAGGGGGACAGGGGGTTCACCCCTCCACTTT.

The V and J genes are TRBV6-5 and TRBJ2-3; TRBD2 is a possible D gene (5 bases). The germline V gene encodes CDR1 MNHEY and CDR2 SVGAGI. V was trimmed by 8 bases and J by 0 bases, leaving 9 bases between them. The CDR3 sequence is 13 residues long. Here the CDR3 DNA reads TGTGCCAGCCGACTAACTAGCACAGATACGCAGTATTTT. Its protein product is CASRLTSTDTQYF.

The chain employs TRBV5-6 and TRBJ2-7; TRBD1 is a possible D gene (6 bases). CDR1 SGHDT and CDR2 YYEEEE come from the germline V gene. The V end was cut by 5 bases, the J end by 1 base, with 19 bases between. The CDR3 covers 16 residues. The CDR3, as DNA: TGTGCCAGCAGGGGGTGGGCAGGGGCTAAGTCCTACGAGCAGTACTTC. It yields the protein CASRGWAGAKSYEQYF.

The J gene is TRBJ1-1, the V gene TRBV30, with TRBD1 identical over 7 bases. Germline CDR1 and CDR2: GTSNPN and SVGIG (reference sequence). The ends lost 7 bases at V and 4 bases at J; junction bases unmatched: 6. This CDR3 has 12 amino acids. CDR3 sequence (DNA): TGTGCCTCCCACAGGGGTAGCACTGAAGCTTTCTTT. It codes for CASHRGSTEAFF.

The CDR3 DNA sequence: TGTGCCAGCAGCCCGACTAGTGGGAGGCGGGGTGAGCAGTTCTTC. It is translated as CASSPTSGRRGEQFF. V gene TRBV6-5 combines with J gene TRBJ2-1, with D maybe TRBD2 (6 bases). The CDR3 totals 15 residues. Per germline, CDR1 MNHEY and CDR2 SVGAGI. The V end was cut by 6 bases, the J end by 9 bases, with 21 bases between.

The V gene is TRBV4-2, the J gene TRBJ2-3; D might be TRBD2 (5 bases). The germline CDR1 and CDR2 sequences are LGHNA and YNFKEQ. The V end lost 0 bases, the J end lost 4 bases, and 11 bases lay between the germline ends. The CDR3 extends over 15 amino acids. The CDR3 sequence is CASSQELQAADTQYF. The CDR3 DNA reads TGTGCCAGCAGCCAAGAATTGCAAGCGGCAGATACGCAGTATTTT.

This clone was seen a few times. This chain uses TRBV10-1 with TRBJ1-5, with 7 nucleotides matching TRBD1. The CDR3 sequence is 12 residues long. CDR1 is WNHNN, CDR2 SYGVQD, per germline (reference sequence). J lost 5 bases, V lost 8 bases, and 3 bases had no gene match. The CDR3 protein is CASGTGDQPQHF. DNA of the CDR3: TGCGCCAGCGGAACAGGGGATCAGCCCCAGCATTTT.

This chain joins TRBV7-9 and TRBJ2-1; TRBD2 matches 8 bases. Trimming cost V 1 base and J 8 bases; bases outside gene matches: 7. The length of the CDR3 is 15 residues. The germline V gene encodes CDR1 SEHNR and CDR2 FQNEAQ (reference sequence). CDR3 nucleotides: TGTGCCAGCAGCTTAGGAGCGGGAGCTAGGGATGAGCAGTTCTTC. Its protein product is CASSLGAGARDEQFF. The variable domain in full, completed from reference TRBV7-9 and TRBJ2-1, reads DTGVSQNPRHKITKRGQNVTFRCDPISEHNRLYWYRQTLGQGPEFLTYFQNEAQLEKSRLLSDRFSAERPKGSFSTLEIQRTEQGDSAMYLCASSLGAGARDEQFFGPGTRLTVL.

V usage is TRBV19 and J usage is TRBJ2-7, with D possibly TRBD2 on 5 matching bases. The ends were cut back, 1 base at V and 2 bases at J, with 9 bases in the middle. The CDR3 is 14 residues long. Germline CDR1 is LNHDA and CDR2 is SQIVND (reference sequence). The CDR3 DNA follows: TGTGCCAGTAGTATAGCCACGACTACCTACGAGCAGTACTTC. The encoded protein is CASSIATTTYEQYF.

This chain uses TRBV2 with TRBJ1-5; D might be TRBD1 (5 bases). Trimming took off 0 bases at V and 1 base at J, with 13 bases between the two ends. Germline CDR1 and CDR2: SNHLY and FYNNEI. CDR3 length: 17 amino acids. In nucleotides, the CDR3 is TGTGCCAGCAGTGAAGCGGGGACTACCGGCAGCAATCAGCCCCAGCATTTT. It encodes CASSEAGTTGSNQPQHF.

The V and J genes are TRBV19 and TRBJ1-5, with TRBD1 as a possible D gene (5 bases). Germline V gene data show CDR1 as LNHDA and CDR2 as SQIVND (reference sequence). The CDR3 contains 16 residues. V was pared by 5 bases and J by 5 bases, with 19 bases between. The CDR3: CASSPHGAGPHQPQHF. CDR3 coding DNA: TGTGCCAGTAGTCCCCATGGAGCGGGGCCCCATCAGCCCCAGCATTTT.

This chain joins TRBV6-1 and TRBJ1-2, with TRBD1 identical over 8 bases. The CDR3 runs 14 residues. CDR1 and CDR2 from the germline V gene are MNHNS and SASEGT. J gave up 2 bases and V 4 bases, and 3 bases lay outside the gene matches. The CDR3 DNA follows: TGTGCCAGCAGTGCAGGACAGGGAAACTATGGCTACACCTTC. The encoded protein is CASSAGQGNYGYTF.

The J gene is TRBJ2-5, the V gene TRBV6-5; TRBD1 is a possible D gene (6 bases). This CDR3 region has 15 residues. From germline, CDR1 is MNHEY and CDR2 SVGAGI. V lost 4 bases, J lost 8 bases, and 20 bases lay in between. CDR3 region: CASSSLGQTLSTQYF. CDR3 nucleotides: TGTGCCAGCAGTTCCCTTGGACAGACACTAAGTACCCAGTACTTC.

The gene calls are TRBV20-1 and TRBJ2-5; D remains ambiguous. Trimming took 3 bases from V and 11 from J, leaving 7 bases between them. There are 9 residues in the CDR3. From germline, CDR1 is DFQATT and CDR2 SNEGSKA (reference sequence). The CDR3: CSARGNQYF. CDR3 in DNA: TGCAGTGCTAGGGGCAATCAGTACTTC.

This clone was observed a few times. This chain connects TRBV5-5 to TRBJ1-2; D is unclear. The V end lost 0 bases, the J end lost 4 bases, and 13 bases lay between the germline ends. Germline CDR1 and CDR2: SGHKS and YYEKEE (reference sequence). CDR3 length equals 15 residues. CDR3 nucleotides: TGTGCCAGCAGCTTGGGAGTGGTAGATCTCTATGGCTACACCTTC. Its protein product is CASSLGVVDLYGYTF.

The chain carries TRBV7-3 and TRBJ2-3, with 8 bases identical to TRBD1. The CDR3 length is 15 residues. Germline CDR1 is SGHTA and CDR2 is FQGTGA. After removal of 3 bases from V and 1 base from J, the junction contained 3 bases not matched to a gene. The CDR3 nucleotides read TGTGCCAGCAGCTTCTCGGGACAGGGCACAGATACGCAGTATTTT. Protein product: CASSFSGQGTDTQYF.

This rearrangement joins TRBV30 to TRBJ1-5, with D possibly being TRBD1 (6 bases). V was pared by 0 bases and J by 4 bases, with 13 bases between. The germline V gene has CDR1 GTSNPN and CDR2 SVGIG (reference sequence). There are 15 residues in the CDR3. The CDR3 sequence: CAWSVEWTANQPQHF. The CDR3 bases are TGTGCCTGGAGTGTAGAGTGGACAGCTAATCAGCCCCAGCATTTT.